The source of this T cell receptor (beta chain) is a study of shared clonotypes between healthy human individuals. On the study more broadly: The study enrolled a couple of women and a few men aged 18 to 49.

Sequenced by immunoSEQ multiplex PCR; TCRdb stores in-frame clones only, minus some. The sample holds roughly 1,100,000 clones, around four fifths seen once. Every donor was a Caucasian adult from Nashville, Tennessee. Study-wide results and limits: Rarefaction gave evidence that sorted-subset sequencing remained incomplete despite large depth. Naive subsets typically showed greater estimated richness than memory subsets.

On this clone: Its target is unknown.

Trimming removed 6 bases at V and 4 bases at J, with 10 bases between. The CDR3 length is 11 residues. In germline, CDR1 is SQVTM, CDR2 ANQGSEA. V gene TRBV29-1 combines with J gene TRBJ2-7; TRBD2 is a possible D gene (5 bases). The specimen sequenced was memory CD4+ T cells sorted from blood. The subset was: CD45RA-negative fraction. The source is a man between 18 and 35 years old in good health. The CDR3 nucleotides read TGCAGCGTGGCGGGTAGGTACGAGCAGTACTTC. It translates to CSVAGRYEQYF.